A single TCR beta chain is shown here with its context. The germline V gene encodes CDR1 SGHTA and CDR2 FQGNSA. The CDR3 length is 15 residues. The V and J ends lost 4 bases and 5 bases, in that order; junction bases with no gene match: 9. This entry belongs to a study of blood T cell repertoires in COVID-19. The overall study: From T cells, B-cell-depleted T cells, or PBMCs came the material, which was cDNA or gDNA.

Authors' methods: Reference gene primer amplification gave estimated nucleated cell counts. The data were produced by immunoSEQ multiplex PCR, yet TCRdb's version contains in-frame clones alone and is incomplete. The D gene and trimming were derived from the DNA, and the V and J assignments and clone size from that table. This table holds 90,000 to 100,000 clones, 80% to 85% found once. This receptor was obtained from a man between 65 and 85 years old with active or convalescent COVID-19. Input material: peripheral blood. The V and J genes are TRBV7-2 and TRBJ2-5, with TRBD1 identical over 8 bases. DNA of the CDR3: TGTGCCAGCAGCTCCGTCCAGGGGGCATGGGAGACCCAGTACTTC. Translated, it gives CASSSVQGAWETQYF.